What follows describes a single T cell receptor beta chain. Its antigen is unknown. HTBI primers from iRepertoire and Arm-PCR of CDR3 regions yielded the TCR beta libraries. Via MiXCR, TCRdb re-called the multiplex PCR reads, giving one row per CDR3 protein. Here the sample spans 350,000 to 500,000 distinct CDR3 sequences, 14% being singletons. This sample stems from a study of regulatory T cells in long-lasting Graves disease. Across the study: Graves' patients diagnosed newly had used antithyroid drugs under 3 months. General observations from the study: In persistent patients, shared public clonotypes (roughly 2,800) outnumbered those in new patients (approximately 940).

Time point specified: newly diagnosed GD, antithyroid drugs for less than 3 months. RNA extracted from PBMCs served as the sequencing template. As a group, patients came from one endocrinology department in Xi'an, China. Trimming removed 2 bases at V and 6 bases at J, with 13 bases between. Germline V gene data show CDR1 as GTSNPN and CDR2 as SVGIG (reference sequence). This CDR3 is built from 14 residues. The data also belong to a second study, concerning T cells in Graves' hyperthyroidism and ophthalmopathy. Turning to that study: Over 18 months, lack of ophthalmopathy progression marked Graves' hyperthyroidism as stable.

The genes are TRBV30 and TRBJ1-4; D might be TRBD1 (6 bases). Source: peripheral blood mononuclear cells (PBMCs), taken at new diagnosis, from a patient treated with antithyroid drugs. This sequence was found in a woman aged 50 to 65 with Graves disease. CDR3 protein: CAWSPSGGHEKLFF. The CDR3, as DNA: TGTGCCTGGAGTCCCTCGGGGGGCCATGAAAAACTGTTTTTT.